These T cell receptor beta chains were read from a single sample in a study of T cell changes during pregnancy in multiple sclerosis. This table comes from immunoSEQ multiplex PCR, and its TCRdb copy is limited to in-frame clones, with some not included. The top ten hold over 0.8% of the sample, which has 70,000 to 90,000 clones, about 93% seen once. The material was peripheral blood, obtained in the first trimester of pregnancy. These receptors were taken from a female donor with multiple sclerosis, enrolled in a pregnancy study. CDR3s include the opening cysteine and the closing phenylalanine or tryptophan.

TRBJ2-4 | TRBV15 | CATRGTETIQYF
TRBJ2-1 | TRBV19 | CASSISGSSGRSGLFF
TRBJ1-5 | TRBV6-1 | CAARTGRNQPQHF
TRBJ2-1 | TRBV25-1 | CASSPTDRYYNEQFF
TRBJ2-1 | TRBV11-2 | CASGGRLLNEQFF
TRBJ2-7 | TRBV11-2 | CASSPGQGSYEQYF
TRBJ2-3 | TRBV9 | CASSVGSSGSTDTQYF
TRBJ1-5 | TRBV7-2 | CASSLGDHQPQHF
TRBJ1-4 | TRBV19 | CASREQGSGNEKLFF
TRBJ1-2 | TRBV4-1 | CASSRQGDLGYGYTF
TRBJ1-4 | TRBV4-2 | CASSHRQGGEKLFF
TRBJ1-1 | TRBV29-1 | CSVVRGGTEAFF
TRBJ2-1 | TRBV2 | CASSEATGLVNEQFF
TRBJ1-3 | TRBV7-9 | CASSFGEGNTIYF
TRBJ1-3 | TRBV7-9 | CASSLYRGTVGNTIYF
TRBJ1-5 | TRBV7-5 | CVRSGTGGLGNQPQHF
TRBJ2-7 | TRBV5-4 | CASSLPRGAGGRYEQYF
TRBJ1-5 | TRBV7-9 | CASSLGPEPQHF
TRBJ2-7 | TRBV19 | CASSMTGILAYEQYF
TRBJ2-1 | TRBV19 | CASSIQAGDYNEQFF
TRBJ1-5 | TRBV5-1 | CASSLIPDQPQHF
TRBJ1-4 | TRBV14 | CASSRDRGEKLFF
TRBJ2-1 | TRBV27 | CASSPLSAGGSEFF
TRBJ1-3 | TRBV10-3 | CAISDGSGNTIYF
TRBJ2-2 | TRBV19 | CASSIYYPNTGELFF
TRBJ1-5 | TRBV10-3 | CAISESPAGQPQHF
TRBJ2-1 | TRBV5-4 | CASSFVGRDEQFF
TRBJ2-2 | TRBV6-5 | CASSRLADTGELFF
TRBJ2-4 | TRBV7-9 | CASSSTVAKNIQYF
TRBJ2-2 | TRBV6-1 | CASSVLAGGGKGETGELFF
TRBJ2-3 | TRBV18 | CASSPPSSAGRTDTQYF
TRBJ1-5 | TRBV9 | CASSAKDRGIGQPQHF
TRBJ2-7 | TRBV28 | CASSPRLYLSEQYF
TRBJ2-7 | TRBV4-3 | CASSQGVASSYEQYF
TRBJ1-1 | TRBV15 | CATSRKFGGFSGNTEAFF